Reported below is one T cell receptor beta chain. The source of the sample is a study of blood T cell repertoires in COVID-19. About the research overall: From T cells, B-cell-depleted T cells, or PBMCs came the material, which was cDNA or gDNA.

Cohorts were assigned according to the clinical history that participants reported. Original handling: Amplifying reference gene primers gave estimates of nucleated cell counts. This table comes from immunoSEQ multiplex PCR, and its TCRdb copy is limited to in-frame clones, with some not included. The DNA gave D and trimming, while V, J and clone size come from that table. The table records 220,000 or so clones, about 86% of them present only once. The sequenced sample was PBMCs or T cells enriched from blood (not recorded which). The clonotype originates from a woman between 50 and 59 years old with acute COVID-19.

In DNA form, the CDR3 reads TGTGCCAGCAGCGTAGTGGACAGCAGCACAGATACGCAGTATTTT. This gives the protein CASSVVDSSTDTQYF. The genes are TRBV9 and TRBJ2-3; D is perhaps TRBD1 (6 bases). Trimming cost V 0 bases and J 0 bases, with 8 bases left between them. CDR1 is SGDLS and CDR2 is YYNGEE in the germline V gene. The CDR3 runs to 15 residues.